Following are 23 T cell receptor beta chains from one sample sequenced in a study of PD-L1 blockade in urothelial cancer. Data came from immunoSEQ multiplex PCR; TCRdb stores just in-frame clones and leaves some out. The sample shows 55,000 to 70,000 clones, more than 70% of them seen only once. Sequenced here: PBMCs, sampled around atezolizumab (anti-PD-L1) treatment. The receptors derive from a man in his forties or fifties with urothelial cancer.

The rearrangement links TRBV2 to TRBJ1-1; weak D call: TRBD1 (5 bases). Germline CDR1 reads SNHLY; CDR2 reads FYNNEI. The CDR3 has 12 residues. The CDR3 loop reads CAAWGGNTEAFF. CDR3 sequence (DNA): TGTGCAGCCTGGGGGGGGAACACTGAAGCTTTCTTT.

The V and J genes are TRBV30 and TRBJ2-3; 10 nucleotides agree with TRBD1. Germline V gives CDR1 GTSNPN, CDR2 SVGIG (reference sequence). The CDR3 length is 13 residues. V trimming: 5 bases; J trimming: 8 bases; junction bases outside the gene matches: 7. The CDR3 here is CAWDRGPQATQYF. The DNA for the CDR3 is TGTGCCTGGGACAGGGGGCCCCAAGCTACGCAGTATTTT.

The chain links TRBV14 to TRBJ2-5, with D unresolved. CDR3 length equals 15 residues. Deletions cut 1 base from V and 1 base from J, with 10 bases between. Per the germline V gene, CDR1 is SGHDN and CDR2 is FVKESK. For the CDR3, the DNA is TGTGCCAGCAGCCAAGGCTCGCGGTCCCAAGAGACCCAGTACTTC. Its translation is CASSQGSRSQETQYF.

The genes are TRBV27 and TRBJ1-2, with D possibly matching TRBD1 (5 bases). This CDR3 has 13 residues. The V end lost 3 bases, the J end lost 3 bases, and 8 bases lay between the germline ends. Germline CDR1 MNHEY, CDR2 SMNVEV (reference sequence). Here the CDR3 DNA reads TGTGCCAGCAGTTTGGGGCGGTACTATGGCTACACCTTC. Its translation: CASSLGRYYGYTF.

This sequence joins TRBV6-1 and TRBJ2-6; D might be TRBD1 (6 bases). The V gene lost 6 bases and the J gene lost 3 bases, with 12 bases spanning the gap. Germline V CDR1 and CDR2: MNHNS, SASEGT. This CDR3 is built from 15 residues. The CDR3 reads CASSPDRFGANVLTF. The CDR3 DNA follows: TGTGCCAGCAGCCCCGACAGGTTTGGGGCCAACGTCCTGACTTTC.

The chain couples TRBV28 to TRBJ1-1; D is perhaps TRBD1 (5 bases). This CDR3 has 13 amino acids. CDR1 is MDHEN, CDR2 SYDVKM, per germline. V lost 11 bases and J lost 4, with 17 bases in between. CDR3 residues: CAGTRDGGTEAFF. Written as DNA, the CDR3 is TGTGCCGGAACGCGGGACGGGGGCACTGAAGCTTTCTTT.

The chain recombines TRBV28 with TRBJ2-5, with a possible D match to TRBD2 (7 bases). Germline lookup yields CDR1 MDHEN and CDR2 SYDVKM. The CDR3 length is 15 residues. V gave up 3 bases and J gave up 5 bases, with 16 bases separating them. CDR3 amino acids: CASSLGGGGSETQYF. In DNA, the CDR3 is TGTGCCAGCAGTTTGGGGGGCGGGGGATCCGAGACCCAGTACTTC.

This clone came up once. J is TRBJ1-5 and V is TRBV5-6; no clear D gene. The CDR3 extends over 17 amino acids. V lost 4 bases, J lost 2 bases, and 19 bases lay in between. Germline V gene lookup returns CDR1 SGHDT and CDR2 YYEEEE. DNA for the CDR3: TGTGCCAGCAGCCTTTTGAGGGCGAGACATCGCAATCAGCCCCAGCATTTT. The encoded protein is CASSLLRARHRNQPQHF. The full variable domain, rest sourced from reference TRBV5-6 and TRBJ1-5, is DAGVTQSPTHLIKTRGQQVTLRCSPKSGHDTVSWYQQALGQGPQFIFQYYEEEERQRGNFPDRFSGHQFPNYSSELNVNALLLGDSALYLCASSLLRARHRNQPQHFGDGTRLSIL.

This clone was found a few times. This rearrangement joins TRBV5-3 to TRBJ1-4; 7 bases line up with TRBD1. TRBV5-3 is known as an ORF, though its function is uncertain. CDR3 length: 17 amino acids. J was trimmed by 4 bases and V by 0 bases; bases with no gene match: 9. The CDR3 loop reads CARSLDGPGQNNEKLFF. The CDR3, as DNA: TGTGCCAGAAGCTTGGATGGGCCGGGACAGAATAATGAAAAACTGTTTTTT.

V gene TRBV28 combines with J gene TRBJ2-4; 7 nucleotides line up with TRBD1. In germline, CDR1 is MDHEN, CDR2 SYDVKM. Germline trimming cut 6 bases from V and 7 bases from J; bases unmatched to any gene: 9. This CDR3 contains 14 residues. CDR3 loop: CASSRLGGLNIQYF. CDR3 in DNA: TGTGCCAGCAGCCGCTTAGGGGGCTTGAACATTCAGTACTTC.

The chain carries TRBV6-5 and TRBJ2-3, with D unclear. Germline V CDR1 and CDR2: MNHEY, SVGAGI. This CDR3 is 14 amino acids long. Trimming took 5 bases from V and 0 from J, leaving 9 bases between them. In DNA form, the CDR3 reads TGTGCCAGCAGTAAGACTTATAGCACAGATACGCAGTATTTT. Encoded protein: CASSKTYSTDTQYF.

CDR3 DNA sequence: TGTGCCAGTCTAGGAGGTACCTCTGAAGCTTTCTTT. Translated: CASLGGTSEAFF. The chain recombines TRBV28 with TRBJ1-1; no clear D. This CDR3 is 12 amino acids long. V lost 9 bases, J lost 6 bases, and 14 bases lay in between. Germline loops: CDR1 MDHEN, CDR2 SYDVKM.

The chain carries TRBV19 and TRBJ2-1; a weak D match, TRBD2 (7 bases). Germline assignment: CDR1 LNHDA and CDR2 SQIVND (reference sequence). The CDR3 contains 15 residues. Trimming left V 5 bases short and J 4 bases short, with 15 bases between. The CDR3 DNA sequence: TGTGCCAGTAGTGGGGGGGCCCTTCTGTACAATGAGCAGTTCTTC. It is translated as CASSGGALLYNEQFF.

The gene calls are TRBV7-8 and TRBJ2-7; 12 bases fit TRBD2. Germline V gene sequence: CDR1 SGHVS, CDR2 FQNEAQ. V was pared by 6 bases and J by 3 bases, with 6 bases of the junction left unmatched. This CDR3 contains 15 residues. CDR3 nucleotide sequence: TGTGCCAGCAGACCGACTAGCGGGAGTAACTACGAGCAGTACTTC. It yields the protein CASRPTSGSNYEQYF.

The V gene is TRBV5-1, the J gene TRBJ2-7; maybe TRBD2 (5 bases). Trimming stripped 2 bases from V and 1 base from J, with 16 bases between. Per germline, CDR1 SGHRS and CDR2 YFSETQ. This CDR3 comprises 16 residues. The CDR3 is CASSFPPGIASYEQYF. The CDR3 region has the DNA TGCGCCAGCAGCTTCCCCCCCGGGATAGCTTCCTACGAGCAGTACTTC.

The genes are TRBV7-9 and TRBJ2-2; weak D call: TRBD1 (7 bases). This CDR3 region has 17 residues. V was pared by 3 bases and J by 5 bases, with 19 bases between. Germline V gives CDR1 SEHNR, CDR2 FQNEAQ (reference sequence). Here the CDR3 DNA reads TGTGCCAGCAGCTTCGACTTTGACAGGGCGGGAACCGGGGAGCTGTTTTTT. Amino acid sequence: CASSFDFDRAGTGELFF.

For the CDR3, the DNA is TGTGCCTGGGAGGGCGGTGCTAACTATGGCTACACCTTC. Protein: CAWEGGANYGYTF. The chain uses TRBV30 and TRBJ1-2, with D hard to call. Between the trimmed V and J ends, which lost 5 bases and 0 bases, there was a span of 10 bases. The CDR3 covers 13 residues. Per the germline V gene, CDR1 is GTSNPN and CDR2 is SVGIG (reference sequence).

The chain carries TRBV11-3 and TRBJ2-5, with D tentatively TRBD1 (6 bases). This CDR3 is 14 amino acids long. V shed 5 bases and J shed 3 bases, with 13 bases lying between them. CDR1 and CDR2 (germline): SGHNT, YENEEA. CDR3 DNA: TGTGCCAGCAGCGGATCGGACAGAGAAGAGACCCAGTACTTC. Residues: CASSGSDREETQYF.

The table lists this clone with a count of one. The chain is built from TRBV11-2 and TRBJ2-1; 11 bases fit TRBD2. V lost 6 bases and J lost 7; bases outside the gene matches: 8. CDR3 size: 15 residues. Germline values: CDR1 SGHAT, CDR2 FQNNGV. CDR3 sequence (DNA): TGTGCCAGCAGTGCACTAGCGGGAGCCCAAAATGAGCAGTTCTTC. This codes for CASSALAGAQNEQFF.

The chain has TRBV11-3 and TRBJ2-1, with 9 bases that match TRBD2. The CDR3 contains 17 residues. With V trimmed by 4 bases and J by 6 bases, 13 bases remained unmatched. Germline CDR1 is SGHNT and CDR2 is YENEEA. CDR3 amino acids: CASSSPGSGSRGNEQFF. CDR3 bases: TGTGCCAGCAGCTCTCCGGGTAGCGGGAGCAGAGGCAATGAGCAGTTCTTC.

The rearrangement links TRBV7-9 to TRBJ2-1, with 10 positions matching TRBD2. V shed 1 base and J 0 bases; nucleotides not matched to a gene: 6. This CDR3 has 18 residues. Germline loops: CDR1 SEHNR, CDR2 FQNEAQ (reference sequence). CDR3 protein: CASSLVSTSGNSYNEQFF. The DNA for the CDR3 is TGTGCCAGCAGCTTAGTGAGTACTAGCGGGAACTCCTACAATGAGCAGTTCTTC.

The rearrangement uses TRBV27 and TRBJ1-6, with no clear D. V was pared by 3 bases and J by 8 bases, with 8 bases between. The CDR3 runs to 13 residues. The germline CDR1 and CDR2 sequences are MNHEY and SMNVEV (reference sequence). The CDR3 is CASSFSADSPLHF. CDR3 DNA sequence: TGTGCCAGCAGTTTCTCTGCGGATTCACCCCTCCACTTT.

This rearrangement joins TRBV5-6 to TRBJ2-5, with D possibly matching TRBD2 (6 bases). Germline-derived CDR1 and CDR2 are SGHDT and YYEEEE. The ends were cut back, 3 bases at V and 10 bases at J, with 16 bases in the middle. The CDR3 extends over 13 amino acids. The CDR3 loop is CASSYTVGGVQYF. DNA of the CDR3: TGTGCCAGCAGCTATACAGTGGGAGGAGTCCAGTACTTC. The whole variable domain, filled in from reference TRBV5-6 and TRBJ2-5, reads DAGVTQSPTHLIKTRGQQVTLRCSPKSGHDTVSWYQQALGQGPQFIFQYYEEEERQRGNFPDRFSGHQFPNYSSELNVNALLLGDSALYLCASSYTVGGVQYFGPGTRLLVL.